This T cell receptor (beta chain) is from a study of cytomegalovirus exposure and HLA in healthy donors. Researchers ran the PCR with 60 Vbeta and 13 Jbeta primers. TCRdb keeps only in-frame clones here, not all; method: immunoSEQ multiplex PCR. The listing contains 60,000 to 80,000 clones. Study observations and caveats: In a later analysis, CMV-associated beta chains were mostly HLA-associated, it appeared. Some TCR beta chains (around 160 of them) were listed as cytomegalovirus-associated. Certain indistinguishable V segments, among them TRBV6-2 and TRBV6-3, were excluded.

With V trimmed by 0 bases and J by 6 bases, 7 bases remained unmatched. Germline V gene sequence: CDR1 GTSNPN, CDR2 SVGIG (reference sequence). The CDR3 has 15 amino acids. Points on this clone: The antigen is undetermined.

The sample comprised PBMCs. The chain has TRBV30 and TRBJ2-5, with 10 bases lining up with TRBD2. The clonotype was recovered from a boy younger than 18 in good health and CMV-seronegative. In DNA, the CDR3 is TGTGCCTGGAGTGTATCGGCTAGCGGGAGCAAGACCCAGTACTTC. It is translated as CAWSVSASGSKTQYF.